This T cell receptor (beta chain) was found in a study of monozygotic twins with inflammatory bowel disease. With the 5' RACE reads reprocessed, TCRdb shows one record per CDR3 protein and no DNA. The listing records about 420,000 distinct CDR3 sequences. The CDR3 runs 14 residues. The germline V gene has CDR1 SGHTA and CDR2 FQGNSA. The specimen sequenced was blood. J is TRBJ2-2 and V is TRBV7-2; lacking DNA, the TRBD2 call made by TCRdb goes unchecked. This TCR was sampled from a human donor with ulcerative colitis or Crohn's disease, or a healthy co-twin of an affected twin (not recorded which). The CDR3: CASSLGAGTGELFF.